This T cell receptor (beta chain) appears in the sequencing data of a study of blood T cell repertoires in COVID-19. Study at large: Samples representing acute and convalescent COVID-19 were sourced from the United States, Italy and Spain. The analysed material was cDNA or gDNA that came from T cells, B-cell-depleted T cells, or PBMCs.

In the authors' workflow: Counts of nucleated cells, estimated from reference gene primer amplification, were obtained. Measured with immunoSEQ multiplex PCR; TCRdb has only the in-frame clones, and not every one. V, J and clone size derive from that table, while D and trimming were established from the DNA sequence. The sample lists roughly 150,000 clones, approximately 83% seen once, with about 8% in the top ten. The trim removed 4 bases at V and 3 bases at J, leaving 5 bases unmatched. CDR3 length: 16 residues. Germline assignment: CDR1 MNHEY and CDR2 SVGAGI. Sequenced input: peripheral blood. The rearrangement links TRBV6-5 to TRBJ2-2, with 10 bases aligning to TRBD1. The sequence came from a human donor in a cohort sampled during active COVID-19. CDR3 amino acids: CASSSRDRGYTGELFF. The CDR3 bases are TGTGCCAGCAGTTCCCGGGACAGGGGTTACACCGGGGAGCTGTTTTTT.